This T cell receptor beta chain was documented in a study of blood T cells in healthy people across ages (dated by TCRdb to between 2014 and 2017). Background on the whole study: Template switching captured roughly one uniquely barcoded TCR beta cDNA molecule per two T cells in model experiments. Donors of different ages were randomly distributed across sequencing lanes to avoid experimental bias. The donors were split into four age groups: young (average around 17 years), middle-aged (roughly 42), aged (about 62) and long-lived (over 80). Using deep sequencing normalized with unique cDNA molecular identifiers, the study measured how TCR beta repertoire diversity changes with age. Using the same blood draw, the study looked at two additional independent replicas of 1 million unique cDNA reads for two donors, one aged 18 to 30 and the other aged 80 or older. Points the paper makes about the study in general: Bulk unsorted PBMC profiling prevented conclusive comparison of naive and antigen-experienced compartments. There was a strong correlation between observed TCR beta diversity and the percentage of naive T cells measured by flow cytometry. Compared with the aged group, the long-lived group had more naive CD4+ T cells, fewer expanded clones and increased TCR diversity, suggesting age selection. Because donor CMV infection status was unknown, age-related changes in expanded clonotypes were potentially confounded. Estimates of total diversity based on one million sequenced T cells were considered lower bounds and underestimates. Observed TCR beta diversity per million T cells fell roughly linearly with age, and a significant reduction was already apparent by age around 44.

Points on this clonotype: Its cognate antigen has yet to be identified. No much larger clone is present one base from it, and per-base qualities are unavailable.

Preparation of the library involved 5' RACE. Sequencing relied on an Illumina HiSeq 2500. The second PCR ran for about 7 to 11 cycles and used a J-beta primer mix along with a sample-barcoded 5' primer. A template-switch 5' adaptor carrying 12 random nucleotides introduced a unique molecular identifier onto each TCR beta cDNA molecule. Each sample yielded at least 3 million CDR3-containing paired-end reads. First-strand cDNA was synthesized from all RNA with the Mint cDNA synthesis kit, primed by a TRBC-specific oligonucleotide. Following uracil-DNA glycosylase treatment, all cDNA underwent a first 18-cycle PCR with the universal primers M1SS and BC2_uni_R. Per the source publication's procedure: Normalization of each sample was performed by random selection of 1 million high-quality reads, each carrying a distinct molecular identifier. Instead of being binned into consensus sequences, reads with shared molecular identifiers were discarded. CDR3 identification, clonotype clustering and error correction used MiTCR with a Q25 quality threshold and the strictest error-elimination algorithm. A nonparametric unseen species model with Euler transformation was used to estimate lower-bound total TCR beta diversity. The raw public data were reprocessed by TCRdb itself: fastp quality trimming at Q25, MiXCR clonotype calling, in-frame beta chains only. Rows with one shared CDR3 protein collapse into an entry with the most common genes and DNA. The V and J calls and clone size are TCRdb's, not the authors'. For this sample the table gives 1.5 million or so distinct CDR3 sequences, of which about 42% were detected only once. The ten largest clones capture about 4.1% of the sample.

Systemically healthy Caucasian individuals from Russia, 35 to 40 in total and aged roughly 6 to 95 years, were included as donors. Each donor gave ten milliliters of peripheral blood, collected into EDTA-treated Vacutainer tubes. Ficoll-Paque density-gradient centrifugation was used to isolate PBMCs, with at least 7 million per sample. Trizol reagent was used to extract total RNA from PBMCs, with at least 5.5 micrograms per sample. The percentages of naive CD45RAhigh/CD27high T cells were determined by flow cytometry on a PBMC aliquot from every donor. CDR1 DFQATT and CDR2 SNEGSKA were looked up in the germline V gene (reference sequence). V is trimmed back by 6 bases and J by 8 bases, and the junction contains 16 bases that no gene match accounts for. From the cysteine up to the phenylalanine, the CDR3 has a length of 15 residues. Only the CDR3 part of the read is kept: 45 bases, read in frame from the first base.

The rearranged chain carries TRBV20-1 and TRBJ1-2; the central 9 bases match TRBD1. Specimen: blood. The receptor's source is a woman under 30 in good health. The CDR3 region reads CSADSMGTGMGGYTF. The DNA is as follows: TGCAGTGCAGACTCCATGGGGACAGGGATGGGAGGCTACACCTTC.